The 19 T cell receptor beta chains below were found in one sample sequenced in a study of blood T cell repertoires in COVID-19. Profiled with immunoSEQ multiplex PCR; TCRdb holds only in-frame clones, not every one. The table includes nearly 350,000 clones, roughly 90% detected once. The sequencing input was peripheral blood. The origin of the receptors is a woman between 65 and 79 years old with COVID-19, enrolled during active disease.

The V call is TRBV7-9, the J call TRBJ2-7; TRBD1 is a possible D gene (6 bases). Germline lookup yields CDR1 SEHNR and CDR2 FQNEAQ (reference sequence). V lost 4 bases and J lost 2, with 18 bases in between. The length of the CDR3 is 16 residues. The CDR3 nucleotides are TGTGCCAGCAGCTCCTACTTGACAGGACTTGCCTACGAGCAGTACTTC. Protein: CASSSYLTGLAYEQYF.

This sequence joins TRBV27 and TRBJ1-4; D is ambiguous. Germline assignment: CDR1 MNHEY and CDR2 SMNVEV (reference sequence). V shed 0 bases and J shed 10 bases, with 15 bases lying between them. This CDR3 is built from 15 residues. CDR3 sequence (DNA): TGTGCCAGCAGTTTATCGAACACTCTACCAGGAAAACTGTTTTTT. Translating gives CASSLSNTLPGKLFF. Filled out from reference TRBV27 and TRBJ1-4, the complete variable domain reads EAQVTQNPRYLITVTGKKLTVTCSQNMNHEYMSWYRQDPGLGLRQIYYSMNVEVTDKGDVPEGYKVSRKEKRNFPLILESPSPNQTSLYFCASSLSNTLPGKLFFGSGTQLSVL.

V usage is TRBV18 and J usage is TRBJ1-2; D call uncertain. Between the trimmed V and J ends, which lost 1 base and 8 bases, there was a span of 14 bases. The CDR3 runs 14 residues. CDR1 KGHSH and CDR2 LQKENI come from the germline V gene. In nucleotides, the CDR3 is TGTGCCAGCTCACCACGCGATGAGGGTGAGGGCTACACCTTC. Protein product: CASSPRDEGEGYTF. Based on the CDR3 plus reference TRBV18 and TRBJ1-2, the full variable domain is NAGVMQNPRHLVRRRGQEARLRCSPMKGHSHVYWYRQLPEEGLKFMVYLQKENIIDESGMPKERFSAEFPKEGPSILRIQQVVRGDSAAYFCASSPRDEGEGYTFGSGTRLTVV.

The rearrangement uses TRBV9 and TRBJ1-1; 8 nucleotides agree with TRBD1. Losses at the gene ends were 5 bases for V and 5 bases for J; bases not matched to a gene: 11. The CDR3 runs 15 residues. Germline V gene data show CDR1 as SGDLS and CDR2 as YYNGEE. The CDR3 coding sequence is TGTGCCAGCAGACCAGGCCAGGGGGCTTTAACTGAAGCTTTCTTT. This gives the protein CASRPGQGALTEAFF.

This clone was seen once. This chain joins TRBV5-1 and TRBJ1-2; no firm D call. V was shortened by 2 bases and J by 2 bases, with 10 bases between the two germline ends. The CDR3 has 14 amino acids. CDR1 SGHRS and CDR2 YFSETQ come from the germline V gene. The CDR3 loop is CASSLLELNYGYTF. As DNA, the CDR3 is TGCGCCAGCAGCTTATTGGAGTTGAACTATGGCTACACCTTC.

The chain couples TRBV27 to TRBJ1-1, with a tentative D call TRBD1 (6 bases). This CDR3 is 15 amino acids long. The V gene lost 3 bases and the J gene lost 2 bases, with 13 bases spanning the gap. Germline CDR1 is MNHEY and CDR2 is SMNVEV (reference sequence). In DNA form, the CDR3 reads TGTGCCAGCAGTTTCTTGTCAGGGGCTAACACTGAAGCTTTCTTT. Protein product: CASSFLSGANTEAFF.

The gene calls are TRBV6-6 and TRBJ2-2; D is unresolved. Germline CDR1 MNHNY, CDR2 SVGAGI (reference sequence). The CDR3 is 13 amino acids. V lost 5 bases to trimming and J lost 1 base, with 5 bases between them. Written as DNA, the CDR3 is TGTGCCAGCAGTCGACAGAACACCGGGGAGCTGTTTTTT. This translates into CASSRQNTGELFF.

The gene calls are TRBV4-1 and TRBJ1-2; 10 bases fit TRBD1. J gave up 1 base and V 0 bases, and 8 bases lay outside the gene matches. CDR3 length: 18 amino acids. From germline, CDR1 is MGHRA and CDR2 YSYEKL. CDR3 residues: CASSQDYDRGPLNYGYTF. CDR3 nucleotides: TGCGCCAGCAGCCAAGATTATGACAGGGGGCCGCTTAACTATGGCTACACCTTC.

The chain carries TRBV7-2 and TRBJ1-2; a weak D match, TRBD1 (5 bases). V gave up 3 bases and J gave up 3 bases, with 11 bases separating them. The CDR3 totals 14 residues. CDR1 is SGHTA and CDR2 is FQGNSA in the germline V gene. The chain's CDR3 is CASSLGLMDYGYTF. The CDR3 DNA is TGTGCCAGCAGCTTGGGACTCATGGACTATGGCTACACCTTC. The complete variable domain, with remaining parts taken from reference TRBV7-2 and TRBJ1-2, reads GAGVSQSPSNKVTEKGKDVELRCDPISGHTALYWYRQSLGQGLEFLIYFQGNSAPDKSGLPSDRFSAERTGGSVSTLTIQRTQQEDSAVYLCASSLGLMDYGYTFGSGTRLTVV.

This clone was seen once. This sequence joins TRBV11-3 and TRBJ2-2; D ambiguous. This CDR3 is built from 16 residues. In germline, CDR1 is SGHNT, CDR2 YENEEA. The V gene lost 3 bases and the J gene lost 4 bases, with 15 bases spanning the gap. The CDR3 sequence: CASSFSPGPRTGELFF. The DNA for the CDR3 is TGTGCCAGCAGCTTTTCTCCCGGTCCTCGCACCGGGGAGCTGTTTTTT.

The chain links TRBV10-2 to TRBJ2-5; 9 nucleotides align to TRBD1. The CDR3 length is 15 residues. Germline V gene lookup returns CDR1 WSHSY and CDR2 SAAADI. J gave up 4 bases and V 0 bases, and 3 bases lay outside the gene matches. The CDR3 reads CASSESQGARETQYF. Written as DNA, the CDR3 is TGCGCCAGCAGTGAGTCACAGGGGGCTCGAGAGACCCAGTACTTC.

A note on this clone: At the DNA level, this CDR3 is encoded by other sequences in the same sample as well. The V and J genes are TRBV30 and TRBJ1-3; no reliable D call. The CDR3 extends over 13 amino acids. Germline lookup yields CDR1 GTSNPN and CDR2 SVGIG (reference sequence). Trimming took 2 bases from V and 0 from J, leaving 5 bases between them. CDR3 nucleotides: TGTGCCTGGAGTAGCGGCTCTGGAAACACCATATATTTT. It is translated as CAWSSGSGNTIYF. Combining the CDR3 with reference TRBV30 and TRBJ1-3 gives the whole variable domain SQTIHQWPATLVQPVGSPLSLECTVEGTSNPNLYWYRQAAGRGLQLLFYSVGIGQISSEVPQNLSASRPQDRQFILSSKKLLLSDSGFYLCAWSSGSGNTIYFGEGSWLTVV.

This clone showed up just once. The rearrangement joins TRBV4-3 to TRBJ1-5; D may be TRBD1 (6 bases). The CDR3 loop spans 16 amino acids. V lost 0 bases, J lost 7 bases, and 16 bases lay in between. The germline V gene encodes CDR1 LGHNA and CDR2 YSLEER. In nucleotides, the CDR3 is TGCGCCAGCAGCCAAGATGGGGGGGGGCTAGGGCAGCCCCAGCATTTT. This encodes CASSQDGGGLGQPQHF.

The chain links TRBV19 to TRBJ2-7; D possibly corresponds to TRBD1 (7 bases). The CDR3 is made up of 15 amino acids. Germline loops: CDR1 LNHDA, CDR2 SQIVND (reference sequence). Deletions cut 8 bases from V and 0 bases from J, with 17 bases between. The CDR3 loop reads CASSTPRGASYEQYF. CDR3 nucleotides: TGTGCCAGTTCCACCCCCAGGGGGGCCTCCTACGAGCAGTACTTC.

The V and J genes are TRBV6-5 and TRBJ1-5; D unclear. With 0 bases removed from V and 7 bases from J, the gap between germline ends came to 7 bases. The CDR3 extends over 13 amino acids. CDR1 and CDR2 (germline): MNHEY, SVGAGI. CDR3 loop: CASSYSRGQPQHF. The CDR3 region has the DNA TGTGCCAGCAGTTACTCGAGAGGGCAGCCCCAGCATTTT.

The chain uses TRBV12-5 and TRBJ2-2; D is perhaps TRBD2 (5 bases). Germline V CDR1 and CDR2: LGHNT, FRNRAP. The CDR3 runs 16 residues. Trimming stripped 6 bases from V and 3 bases from J, with 17 bases between. CDR3 sequence (DNA): TGTGCTAGTGGCCCTAGCCTGGAGGAGGACACCGGGGAGCTGTTTTTT. Amino acids: CASGPSLEEDTGELFF.

Points on this clone: At one boundary the junction diverges from the germline segment, which might be a read error. The chain uses TRBV12-3 or TRBV12-4 and TRBJ1-2; D gene ambiguous. CDR3 length: 13 amino acids. DNA of the CDR3: TGTGCCAGCGGCTCGGGAGCTAACTATGGTTTATCCTTC. Its translation is CASGSGANYGLSF.

The chain employs TRBV18 and TRBJ2-1, with 10 bases that match TRBD1. Per germline, CDR1 KGHSH and CDR2 LQKENI. The CDR3 is made up of 14 amino acids. Losses at the gene ends were 3 bases for V and 15 bases for J; bases not matched to a gene: 11. The CDR3 bases are TGTGCCAGCTCACCCTCAGGACAGGGGGTAAAGGGGTTCTTC. Translating gives CASSPSGQGVKGFF.

The rearrangement joins TRBV7-3 to TRBJ1-1; TRBD1 might be the D (6 bases). CDR3 length equals 16 residues. Germline V lookup: CDR1 SGHTA, CDR2 FQGTGA. V was shortened by 0 bases and J by 8 bases, with 19 bases between the two germline ends. CDR3 in amino acids: CASSLTQLGGGTEAFF. DNA for the CDR3: TGTGCCAGCAGCTTAACCCAACTTGGGGGGGGCACAGAAGCTTTCTTT.